Listed below are T cell receptor beta chains from one sample, sequenced in a study of T cells after yellow fever vaccination. TCRdb re-called the 5' RACE reads with MiXCR, one entry per CDR3 protein. The sample lists hundreds of thousands of distinct CDR3 sequences, roughly 12% occurring once. The material was PBMCs, obtained on the day of the yellow fever booster vaccination. The source is a man aged 30-40 years who received the YFV17D yellow fever vaccine. CDR3s include the opening cysteine and the closing phenylalanine or tryptophan. D genes are given only for firm matches. Where a row states a size, it is once, few, many or the class of an expanded clone; other rows omit it.

v_call: TRBV7-9
clone_size: few
j_call: TRBJ2-5
d_call: TRBD2
cdr3_nt: TGTGCCAGCAGCTTAAGGGGAGCAGGGTCGGTAGCGGGACCGCAAGAGACCCAGTACTTC
cdr3_aa: CASSLRGAGSVAGPQETQYF

v_call: TRBV24-1
clone_size: few
j_call: TRBJ2-4
d_call: TRBD1
cdr3_nt: TGTGCCACCAGTGATCCGGGACAGGGGAACATTCAGTACTTC
cdr3_aa: CATSDPGQGNIQYF

v_call: TRBV29-1
clone_size: NA
j_call: TRBJ2-3
d_call: NA
cdr3_nt: TGCAGCGTTGAATTTTATAGCGGATCAAGCACAGATACGCAGTATTTT
cdr3_aa: CSVEFYSGSSTDTQYF

v_call: TRBV27
clone_size: NA
j_call: TRBJ1-2
d_call: NA
cdr3_nt: TGTGCCAGCAGTTTTAAGGGAGACTATGGCTACACCTTC
cdr3_aa: CASSFKGDYGYTF

v_call: TRBV4-3
clone_size: many
j_call: TRBJ2-3
d_call: NA
cdr3_nt: TGCGCCAGCAGCCAAACGTCGGGTTCCCCCGCAGATACGCAGTATTTT
cdr3_aa: CASSQTSGSPADTQYF

v_call: TRBV6-6
clone_size: NA
j_call: TRBJ1-2
d_call: NA
cdr3_nt: TGTGCCAGCACCCTCGAGGGCTATGGCTACACCTTC
cdr3_aa: CASTLEGYGYTF

v_call: TRBV29-1
clone_size: few
j_call: TRBJ2-1
d_call: TRBD2
cdr3_nt: TGCAGCGGGGGGACTAGCGGGACACGGCAGCAGTTCTTC
cdr3_aa: CSGGTSGTRQQFF

v_call: TRBV5-5
clone_size: few
j_call: TRBJ1-1
d_call: NA
cdr3_nt: TGTGCCAGCAGCTCTAGGAGTGGCATGAACACTGAAGCTTTCTTT
cdr3_aa: CASSSRSGMNTEAFF

v_call: TRBV20-1
clone_size: few
j_call: TRBJ1-1
d_call: NA
cdr3_nt: TGCAGTGCTAGAGGACAGGCCCTGAACACTGAAGCTTTCTTT
cdr3_aa: CSARGQALNTEAFF

v_call: TRBV7-9
clone_size: NA
j_call: TRBJ2-7
d_call: TRBD1
cdr3_nt: TGTGCCAGCAGCGCCCCCACAGGGGACGAGCAGTACTTC
cdr3_aa: CASSAPTGDEQYF

v_call: TRBV18
clone_size: NA
j_call: TRBJ1-2
d_call: TRBD1
cdr3_nt: TGTGCCAGCTCACCACTTCCCCAGGGGGGATCTAACTATGGCTACACCTTC
cdr3_aa: CASSPLPQGGSNYGYTF

v_call: TRBV6-2/TRBV6-3
clone_size: few
j_call: TRBJ2-2
d_call: TRBD1
cdr3_nt: TGTGCCAGCAGTCGACAGGGGGCGAGGACCGGGGAGCTGTTTTTT
cdr3_aa: CASSRQGARTGELFF

v_call: TRBV18
clone_size: few
j_call: TRBJ2-1
d_call: NA
cdr3_nt: TGTGCCAGCTCCCCCCCTGGGGATGAGCAGTTCTTC
cdr3_aa: CASSPPGDEQFF

v_call: TRBV12-3/TRBV12-4
clone_size: NA
j_call: TRBJ1-1
d_call: NA
cdr3_nt: TGTGCCTCTAAAGCGGGGACTGAAGCTTTCTTT
cdr3_aa: CASKAGTEAFF

v_call: TRBV20-1
clone_size: few
j_call: TRBJ2-7
d_call: TRBD2
cdr3_nt: TGCAGTGCTAGCCTAAGAACTAGCGTAGGTGACGAGCAGTACTTC
cdr3_aa: CSASLRTSVGDEQYF

v_call: TRBV20-1
clone_size: NA
j_call: TRBJ2-3
d_call: NA
cdr3_nt: TGCAGTGCTCCCAACACAGATACGCAGTATTTT
cdr3_aa: CSAPNTDTQYF

v_call: TRBV27
clone_size: few
j_call: TRBJ2-1
d_call: NA
cdr3_nt: TGTGCCAGCGGAGGCGGAAGCTCCTACAATGAGCAGTTCTTC
cdr3_aa: CASGGGSSYNEQFF

v_call: TRBV11-2
clone_size: NA
j_call: TRBJ2-1
d_call: NA
cdr3_nt: TGTGCCAGCAGCTTAGACTTCAGGGTCGAGCAGTTCTTC
cdr3_aa: CASSLDFRVEQFF

v_call: TRBV10-3
clone_size: NA
j_call: TRBJ2-1
d_call: NA
cdr3_nt: TGTGCCATCAGTGAAGCTCGGGCTTCGGTCTACAATGAGCAGTTCTTC
cdr3_aa: CAISEARASVYNEQFF

v_call: TRBV10-2
clone_size: few
j_call: TRBJ2-3
d_call: NA
cdr3_nt: TGCGCCAGCAGTGAGTCCGGAAGAGGGACGCAGTATTTT
cdr3_aa: CASSESGRGTQYF

v_call: TRBV4-3
clone_size: NA
j_call: TRBJ2-1
d_call: TRBD2
cdr3_nt: TGCGCCAGCAGCCAAGAAATCGGGAGGGCCAATGAGCAGTTCTTC
cdr3_aa: CASSQEIGRANEQFF

v_call: TRBV28
clone_size: NA
j_call: TRBJ2-6
d_call: TRBD1
cdr3_nt: TGTGCCAGCAGTTCCCCCCCCGGGACAGGAGGCTCCGGGGCCAACGTCCTGACTTTC
cdr3_aa: CASSSPPGTGGSGANVLTF

v_call: TRBV27
clone_size: NA
j_call: TRBJ1-6
d_call: NA
cdr3_nt: TGTGCCAGCAGCCCGAGCTCCTATAATTCACCCCTCCACTTT
cdr3_aa: CASSPSSYNSPLHF

v_call: TRBV5-1
clone_size: few
j_call: TRBJ2-2
d_call: NA
cdr3_nt: TGCGCCAGCAGCCTCCCCCCAGGGATTGAGGCCGGGGAGCTGTTTTTT
cdr3_aa: CASSLPPGIEAGELFF